The clone carrying this T cell receptor (beta chain) has only a few counts. Its specificity is unknown. A single record per CDR3 protein comes from TCRdb applying MiXCR to the 5' RACE reads. Among about 320,000 distinct CDR3 sequences listed, about 9.9% were seen once. The record originates from a study of CD8 T cells in ankylosing spondylitis. Study-wide results and caveats: Clones linked to disease, bearing a CD8+ phenotype, were relatively rare in peripheral blood. Seemingly characteristic of ankylosing spondylitis blood was a TCR beta motif consisting of eight highly homologous variants. Past studies reported some motif variants in reactive arthritis synovial fluid and blood. There was reportedly significant enrichment of clones that were disease-linked in matched ankylosing spondylitis synovial fluid.

Material: blood, either unsorted or a sorted T cell fraction (not recorded which). The sequence came from a female donor with ankylosing spondylitis or in good health (not recorded which).

This CDR3 reads CASSKGTGEKVAGEQYF. The CDR3 DNA reads TGTGCCAGCAGCAAAGGGACAGGGGAGAAAGTGGCAGGCGAGCAGTACTTC. The chain carries TRBV21-1 and TRBJ2-7; the D segment call TRBD1 is taken from the table without a DNA check. TRBV21-1 has pseudogene status. CDR3 size: 17 residues.